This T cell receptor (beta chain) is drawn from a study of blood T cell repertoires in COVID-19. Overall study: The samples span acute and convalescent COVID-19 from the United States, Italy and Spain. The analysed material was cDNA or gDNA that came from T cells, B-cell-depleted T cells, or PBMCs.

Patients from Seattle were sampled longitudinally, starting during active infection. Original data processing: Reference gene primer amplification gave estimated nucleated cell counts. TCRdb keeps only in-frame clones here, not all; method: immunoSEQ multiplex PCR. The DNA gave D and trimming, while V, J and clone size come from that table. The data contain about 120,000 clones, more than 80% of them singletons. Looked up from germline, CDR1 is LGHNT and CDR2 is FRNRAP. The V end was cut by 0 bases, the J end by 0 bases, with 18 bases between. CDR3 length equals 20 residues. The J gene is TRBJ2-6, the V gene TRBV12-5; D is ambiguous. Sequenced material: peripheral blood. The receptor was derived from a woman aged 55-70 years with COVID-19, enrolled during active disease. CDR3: CASGLVVPLNDISGANVLTF. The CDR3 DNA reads TGTGCTAGTGGTTTGGTAGTACCTCTAAACGATATCTCTGGGGCCAACGTCCTGACTTTC.